These T cell receptor beta chains were read from a single sample in a study of cytomegalovirus exposure and HLA in healthy donors. TCRdb's table, derived via immunoSEQ multiplex PCR, lists solely in-frame clones and lacks some. The table records more than 60,000 clones, nearly 98% of them present only once. Sequencing was performed on PBMCs. These TCRs come from a woman between 18 and 30 years old in good health and CMV-seropositive. Each CDR3 is given with its conserved first and last residue. Each record gives: V gene, J gene, D gene, clone size, CDR3 protein, CDR3 DNA. D genes are given only for firm matches. Where a row states a size, it is once, few, many or the class of an expanded clone; other rows omit it.

TRBV7-9	TRBJ2-1	TRBD2	.	CASSLRLGGGPSDEQFF	TGTGCCAGCAGCTTAAGGTTGGGGGGAGGGCCGAGCGATGAGCAGTTCTTC
TRBV13	TRBJ2-3	.	.	CASSLDGSMKDTQYF	TGTGCCAGCAGCTTAGACGGGAGCATGAAAGATACGCAGTATTTT
TRBV5-1	TRBJ1-2	.	.	CASSLWQDGYTF	TGCGCCAGCAGCTTGTGGCAGGATGGCTACACCTTC
TRBV9	TRBJ2-3	TRBD2	.	CASSVAAGGPADTQYF	TGTGCCAGCAGCGTAGCAGCGGGAGGGCCGGCAGATACGCAGTATTTT
TRBV28	TRBJ1-5	TRBD1	.	CASGPGTGPYQPQHF	TGTGCCAGCGGCCCCGGGACAGGGCCATATCAGCCCCAGCATTTT
TRBV5-6	TRBJ1-5	TRBD1	.	CASSLRGLGWYQPQHF	TGTGCCAGCAGCCTGAGGGGGCTGGGTTGGTATCAGCCCCAGCATTTT
TRBV7-9	TRBJ2-1	.	once	CASSLVEGLDNEQFF	TGTGCCAGCAGCTTAGTGGAGGGCCTCGACAATGAGCAGTTCTTC
TRBV4-1	TRBJ1-2	TRBD1	.	CASSQGGQGGGYTF	TGCGCCAGCAGCCAAGGGGGACAGGGAGGCGGCTACACCTTC
TRBV7-9	TRBJ1-2	.	.	CASSLEQNLYGYTF	TGTGCCAGCAGCTTAGAACAGAACCTCTATGGCTACACCTTC
TRBV7-9	TRBJ1-2	.	once	CASSQTTDNYGYTF	TGTGCCAGCAGCCAAACGACAGATAACTATGGCTACACCTTC
TRBV2	TRBJ2-7	TRBD2	.	CASSQTSGRVLEQYF	TGTGCCAGCAGCCAGACTAGCGGGAGGGTCCTGGAGCAGTACTTC
TRBV11-3	TRBJ1-1	TRBD1	.	CASSLDSGTEVAFF	TGTGCCAGCAGCTTAGATTCGGGGACAGAGGTAGCTTTCTTT
TRBV2	TRBJ2-7	.	.	CASTSLTGGSEQYF	TGTGCCAGCACGTCCCTAACGGGGGGCTCCGAGCAGTACTTC
TRBV28	TRBJ2-1	TRBD2	.	CAAGLAVFNEQFF	TGTGCCGCGGGACTAGCGGTTTTCAATGAGCAGTTCTTC
TRBV27	TRBJ2-1	.	.	CASRLDRPSYNEQFF	TGTGCCAGCCGTCTAGACAGGCCCTCCTATAATGAGCAGTTCTTC
TRBV9	TRBJ1-2	.	once	CASSEGGSYGYTF	TGTGCCAGCAGCGAAGGGGGATCCTATGGCTACACCTTC
TRBV7-9	TRBJ1-2	.	.	CASSFGGAPYGYTF	TGTGCCAGCAGCTTTGGGGGGGCGCCGTATGGCTACACCTTC
TRBV29-1	TRBJ1-1	TRBD1	.	CSVTGVNAEAFF	TGCAGCGTCACAGGGGTAAACGCTGAAGCTTTCTTT
TRBV7-9	TRBJ2-3	TRBD1	.	CASSIYRGGSTDTQYF	TGTGCCAGCAGCATCTACAGGGGCGGAAGCACAGATACGCAGTATTTT
TRBV10-3	TRBJ2-4	TRBD2	.	CAIGTSGSGAKNIQYF	TGTGCCATCGGGACTAGCGGGAGCGGAGCCAAAAACATTCAGTACTTC
TRBV6-5	TRBJ1-2	.	.	CASSYAWTSGYTF	TGTGCCAGCAGTTACGCGTGGACAAGTGGCTACACCTTC
TRBV10-3	TRBJ2-3	.	.	CAITNGVDGTDTQYF	TGTGCCATCACCAACGGGGTTGACGGCACAGATACGCAGTATTTT
TRBV5-6	TRBJ1-2	TRBD1	.	CASSRDRVSGGYTF	TGTGCCAGCAGTCGGGACAGGGTCTCAGGTGGCTACACCTTC
TRBV28	TRBJ1-1	.	.	CASSSQREGKWAFF	TGTGCCAGCAGTTCCCAACGGGAAGGGAAATGGGCTTTCTTT
TRBV25-1	TRBJ2-2	TRBD1	.	CASSPDRGYLSTGELFF	TGTGCCAGCAGTCCAGACAGGGGCTATCTGAGCACCGGGGAGCTGTTTTTT
TRBV15	TRBJ2-1	.	.	CATSRGTVDEQFF	TGTGCCACCAGCCGGGGAACGGTCGATGAGCAGTTCTTC
TRBV28	TRBJ1-2	.	.	CASSYPRGGDYGYTF	TGTGCCAGCAGTTACCCCCGGGGGGGAGATTATGGCTACACCTTC
TRBV28	TRBJ1-1	TRBD1	.	CASSSRTGSEAFF	TGTGCCAGCAGTTCTCGGACAGGTTCTGAAGCTTTCTTT
TRBV14	TRBJ1-1	.	.	CASSGSPIYTEAFF	TGTGCCAGCAGCGGCTCTCCAATCTACACTGAAGCTTTCTTT
TRBV10-3	TRBJ1-4	.	.	CAITPGINEKLFF	TGTGCCATCACCCCCGGGATAAATGAAAAACTGTTTTTT
TRBV19	TRBJ2-3	.	.	CASSWDWASTDTQYF	TGTGCCAGTAGTTGGGACTGGGCTAGCACAGATACGCAGTATTTT
TRBV28	TRBJ2-5	TRBD1	.	CASSIRGLETQYF	TGTGCCAGCAGTATCAGGGGGCTGGAGACCCAGTACTTC
TRBV2	TRBJ2-7	.	.	CASSRVGGNYEQYF	TGTGCCAGCAGCCGGGTAGGCGGGAACTACGAGCAGTACTTC
TRBV5-1	TRBJ2-1	TRBD2	.	CASSLVTSGAEQFF	TGCGCCAGCAGCTTGGTTACTAGCGGAGCCGAGCAGTTCTTC
TRBV30	TRBJ1-1	.	.	CAWSGQLNTEAFF	TGTGCCTGGAGTGGACAGCTTAACACTGAAGCTTTCTTT
TRBV7-8	TRBJ1-3	.	.	CASSLADGHGNTIYF	TGTGCCAGCAGCTTAGCTGATGGACACGGAAACACCATATATTTT
TRBV6-4	TRBJ2-2	.	.	CASSDARETGELFF	TGTGCCAGCAGCGACGCTCGGGAGACCGGGGAGCTGTTTTTT
TRBV21-1	TRBJ1-2	.	.	CASSERVYGYTF	TGTGCCAGCAGCGAGAGGGTTTATGGCTACACCTTC
TRBV6-5	TRBJ2-5	.	.	CASGRETQYF	TGTGCCAGCGGCCGAGAGACCCAGTACTTC
TRBV10-2	TRBJ1-5	.	.	CASSSAGGDDNQPQHF	TGCGCCAGCAGCTCCGCGGGAGGGGATGACAATCAGCCCCAGCATTTT
TRBV6-5	TRBJ2-3	.	once	CASSYQGIRTDTQYF	TGTGCCAGCAGTTACCAGGGAATCCGCACAGATACGCAGTATTTT
TRBV5-1	TRBJ2-1	.	.	CASSLGQLNEQFF	TGCGCCAGCAGCCTAGGACAGCTCAATGAGCAGTTCTTC
TRBV2	TRBJ2-1	TRBD2	.	CASSYSGSSYNEQFF	TGTGCCAGCAGTTATAGCGGGAGCTCCTACAATGAGCAGTTCTTC
TRBV9	TRBJ2-3	TRBD1	.	CASSVTGGANTDTQYF	TGTGCCAGCAGCGTGACAGGGGGGGCTAACACAGATACGCAGTATTTT
TRBV7-2	TRBJ1-5	.	.	CASSLEQPQPQHF	TGTGCCAGCAGCTTAGAACAGCCTCAGCCCCAGCATTTT
TRBV18	TRBJ2-2	TRBD2	.	CASSLSGTSTGELFF	TGTGCCAGCTCACTTAGCGGGACGAGCACCGGGGAGCTGTTTTTT
TRBV6-6	TRBJ2-1	.	.	CASSPGETGYNEQFF	TGTGCCAGCTCTCCTGGGGAGACAGGCTACAATGAGCAGTTCTTC
TRBV19	TRBJ2-7	TRBD1	.	CASSTQGARYEQYF	TGTGCCAGTAGTACACAGGGGGCGCGCTACGAGCAGTACTTC
TRBV28	TRBJ2-7	TRBD2	.	CASSLGTSGGGSYEQYF	TGTGCCAGCAGTTTAGGCACTAGCGGGGGCGGCTCCTACGAGCAGTACTTC
TRBV10-3	TRBJ2-2	TRBD1	.	CAISESGQGVIGELFF	TGTGCCATCAGTGAGTCAGGGCAGGGGGTCATCGGGGAGCTGTTTTTT
TRBV7-8	TRBJ1-4	.	.	CASKAGGEKLFF	TGTGCCAGCAAGGCGGGGGGAGAAAAACTGTTTTTT
TRBV28	TRBJ2-7	TRBD2	.	CASSLSLAGAREQYF	TGTGCCAGCAGTTTATCCTTAGCGGGAGCGAGAGAGCAGTACTTC
TRBV12-2	TRBJ1-5	.	.	CASLFSPTGGGSQPQHF	TGTGCAAGTTTATTTTCCCCAACAGGGGGTGGAAGTCAGCCCCAGCATTTT
TRBV9	TRBJ1-2	.	.	CASSVNVQGRGYTF	TGTGCCAGCAGCGTGAATGTACAGGGAAGGGGCTACACCTTC
TRBV5-4	TRBJ2-7	TRBD1	.	CASSADRGEQYF	TGTGCCAGCAGCGCGGACAGGGGGGAGCAGTACTTC
TRBV9	TRBJ2-1	TRBD2	.	CASSLSGRALNEQFF	TGTGCCAGCAGCCTGAGCGGGAGGGCGTTAAATGAGCAGTTCTTC
TRBV7-2	TRBJ2-7	TRBD2	.	CASSPQGFFGRSGEQYF	TGTGCCAGCAGCCCCCAGGGTTTCTTCGGGAGGTCGGGCGAGCAGTACTTC
TRBV16	TRBJ2-7	.	.	CASSQSAPGLAVYEQYF	TGTGCCAGCAGCCAATCTGCCCCCGGCCTAGCAGTATACGAGCAGTACTTC
TRBV28	TRBJ2-1	TRBD1	.	CASSEGTGNNEQFF	TGTGCCAGCAGTGAAGGGACAGGCAACAATGAGCAGTTCTTC